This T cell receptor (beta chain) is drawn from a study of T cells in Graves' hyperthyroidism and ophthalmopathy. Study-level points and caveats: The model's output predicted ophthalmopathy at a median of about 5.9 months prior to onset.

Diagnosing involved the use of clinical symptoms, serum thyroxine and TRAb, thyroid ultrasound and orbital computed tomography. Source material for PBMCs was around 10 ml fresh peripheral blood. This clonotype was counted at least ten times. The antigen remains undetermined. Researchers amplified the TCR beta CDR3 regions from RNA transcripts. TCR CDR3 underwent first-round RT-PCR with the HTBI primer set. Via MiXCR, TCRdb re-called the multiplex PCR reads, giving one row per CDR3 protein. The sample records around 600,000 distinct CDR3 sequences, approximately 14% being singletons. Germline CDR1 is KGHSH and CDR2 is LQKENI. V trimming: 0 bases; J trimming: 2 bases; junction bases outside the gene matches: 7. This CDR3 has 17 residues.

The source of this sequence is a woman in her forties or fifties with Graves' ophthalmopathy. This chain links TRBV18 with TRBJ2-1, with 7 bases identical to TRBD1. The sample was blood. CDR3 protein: CASSPPSRTGPYNEQFF. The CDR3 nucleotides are TGTGCCAGCTCACCACCGTCAAGGACAGGACCCTACAATGAGCAGTTCTTC.